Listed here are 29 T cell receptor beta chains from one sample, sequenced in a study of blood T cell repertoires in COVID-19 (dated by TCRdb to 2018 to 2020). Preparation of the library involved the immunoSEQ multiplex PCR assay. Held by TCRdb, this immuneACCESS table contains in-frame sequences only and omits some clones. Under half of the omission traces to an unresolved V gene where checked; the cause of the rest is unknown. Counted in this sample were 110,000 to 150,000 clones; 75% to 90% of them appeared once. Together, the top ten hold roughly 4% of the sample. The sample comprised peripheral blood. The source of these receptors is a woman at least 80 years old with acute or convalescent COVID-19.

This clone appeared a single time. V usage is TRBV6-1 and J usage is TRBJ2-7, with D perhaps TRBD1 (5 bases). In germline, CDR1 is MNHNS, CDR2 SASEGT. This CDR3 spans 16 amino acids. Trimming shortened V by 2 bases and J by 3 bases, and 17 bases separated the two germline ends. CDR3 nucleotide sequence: TGTGCCAGCAGTGAATTAGGGGCCTGGCTGGGCTACGAGCAGTACTTC. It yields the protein CASSELGAWLGYEQYF.

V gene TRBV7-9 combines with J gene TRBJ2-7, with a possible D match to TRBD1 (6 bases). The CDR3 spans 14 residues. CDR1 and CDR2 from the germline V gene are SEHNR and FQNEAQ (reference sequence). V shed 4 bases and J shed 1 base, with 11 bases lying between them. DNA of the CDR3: TGTGCCAGCAGCTACAAGGACAGTTCCTACGAGCAGTACTTC. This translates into CASSYKDSSYEQYF.

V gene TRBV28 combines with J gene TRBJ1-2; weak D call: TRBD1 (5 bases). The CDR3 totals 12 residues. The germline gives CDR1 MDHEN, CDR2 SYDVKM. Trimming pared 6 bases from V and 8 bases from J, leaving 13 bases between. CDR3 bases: TGTGCCAGCAGGGCGGGGGTTTACGGCTACACCTTC. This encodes CASRAGVYGYTF.

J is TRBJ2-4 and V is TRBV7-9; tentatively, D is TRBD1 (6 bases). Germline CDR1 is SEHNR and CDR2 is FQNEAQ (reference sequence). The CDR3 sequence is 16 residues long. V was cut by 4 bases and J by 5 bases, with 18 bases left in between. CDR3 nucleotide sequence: TGTGCCAGCAGCTCCCCAGGGGCTGGGATACAAAACATTCAGTACTTC. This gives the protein CASSSPGAGIQNIQYF.

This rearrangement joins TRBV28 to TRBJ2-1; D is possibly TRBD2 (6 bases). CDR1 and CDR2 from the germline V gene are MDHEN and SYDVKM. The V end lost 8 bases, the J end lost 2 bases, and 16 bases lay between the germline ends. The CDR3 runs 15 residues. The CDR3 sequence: CASRRVANTYNEQFF. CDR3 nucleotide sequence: TGTGCCAGCCGGAGGGTAGCCAATACCTACAATGAGCAGTTCTTC.

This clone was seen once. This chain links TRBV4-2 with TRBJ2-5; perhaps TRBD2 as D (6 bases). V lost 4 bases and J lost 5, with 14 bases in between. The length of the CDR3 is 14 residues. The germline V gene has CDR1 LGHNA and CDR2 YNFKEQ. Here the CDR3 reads CASSPAGAGETQYF. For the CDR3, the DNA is TGTGCCAGCAGCCCAGCTGGGGCGGGGGAGACCCAGTACTTC.

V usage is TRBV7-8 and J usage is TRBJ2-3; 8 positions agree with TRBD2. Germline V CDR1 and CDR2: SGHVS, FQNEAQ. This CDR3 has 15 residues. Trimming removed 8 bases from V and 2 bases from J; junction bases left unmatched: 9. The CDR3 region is CASGGGRLFTDTQYF. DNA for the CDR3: TGTGCCAGCGGCGGCGGGAGGCTTTTCACAGATACGCAGTATTTT.

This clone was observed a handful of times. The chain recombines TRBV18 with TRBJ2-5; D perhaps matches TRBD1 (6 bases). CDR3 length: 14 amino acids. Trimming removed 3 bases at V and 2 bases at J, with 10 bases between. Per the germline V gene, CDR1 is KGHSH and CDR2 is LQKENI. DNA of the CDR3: TGTGCCAGCTCACCCACAGGGATTCAAGAGACCCAGTACTTC. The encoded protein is CASSPTGIQETQYF.

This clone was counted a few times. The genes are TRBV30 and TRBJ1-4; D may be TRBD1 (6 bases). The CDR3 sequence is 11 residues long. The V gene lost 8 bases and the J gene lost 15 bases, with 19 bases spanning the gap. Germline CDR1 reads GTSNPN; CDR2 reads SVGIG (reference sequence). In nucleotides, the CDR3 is TGTGCCGGGGGCGGCTTGGGGAGGATGTTTTTT. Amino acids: CAGGGLGRMFF.

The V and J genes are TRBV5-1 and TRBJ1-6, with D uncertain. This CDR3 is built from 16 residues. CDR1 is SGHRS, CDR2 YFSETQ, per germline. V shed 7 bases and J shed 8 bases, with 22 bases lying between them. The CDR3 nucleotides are TGCGCCAGCCAACCCGAGGGCCTCGGATCTTATTCACCCCTCCACTTT. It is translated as CASQPEGLGSYSPLHF.

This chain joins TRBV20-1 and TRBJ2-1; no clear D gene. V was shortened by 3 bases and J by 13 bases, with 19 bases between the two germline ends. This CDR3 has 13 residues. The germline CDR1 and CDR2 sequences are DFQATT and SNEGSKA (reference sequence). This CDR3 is CSASSPTFQEQFF. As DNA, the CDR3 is TGCAGTGCTAGTAGTCCCACATTCCAGGAACAGTTCTTC.

Written as DNA, the CDR3 is TGTGCCAAGAGGACACCAACTCAAGAGACCCAGTACTTC. Translated, it gives CAKRTPTQETQYF. This chain links TRBV7-8 with TRBJ2-5; D might be TRBD1 (5 bases). The CDR3 sequence is 13 residues long. The V and J ends lost 10 bases and 2 bases respectively, with 14 bases between them. Germline V gives CDR1 SGHVS, CDR2 FQNEAQ. Variable domain in full (rest from reference TRBV7-8 and TRBJ2-5): GAGVSQSPRYKVAKRGQDVALRCDPISGHVSLFWYQQALGQGPEFLTYFQNEAQLDKSGLPSDRFFAERPEGSVSTLKIQRTQQEDSAVYLCAKRTPTQETQYFGPGTRLLVL.

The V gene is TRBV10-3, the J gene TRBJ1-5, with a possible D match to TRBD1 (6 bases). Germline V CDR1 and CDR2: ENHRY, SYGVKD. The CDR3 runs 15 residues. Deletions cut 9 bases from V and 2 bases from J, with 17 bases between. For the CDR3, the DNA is TGTGCCATTAGTACCGGGACACCTCGCAATCAGCCCCAGCATTTT. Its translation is CAISTGTPRNQPQHF.

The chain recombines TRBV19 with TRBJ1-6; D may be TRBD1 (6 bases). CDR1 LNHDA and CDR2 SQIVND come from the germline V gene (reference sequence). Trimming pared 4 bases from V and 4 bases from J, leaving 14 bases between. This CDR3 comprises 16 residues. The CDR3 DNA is TGTGCCAGTAGTAAAGGGACAATATTTTATAATTCACCCCTCCACTTT. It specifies CASSKGTIFYNSPLHF. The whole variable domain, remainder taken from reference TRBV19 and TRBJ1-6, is DGGITQSPKYLFRKEGQNVTLSCEQNLNHDAMYWYRQDPGQGLRLIYYSQIVNDFQKGDIAEGYSVSREKKESFPLTVTSAQKNPTAFYLCASSKGTIFYNSPLHFGNGTRLTVT.

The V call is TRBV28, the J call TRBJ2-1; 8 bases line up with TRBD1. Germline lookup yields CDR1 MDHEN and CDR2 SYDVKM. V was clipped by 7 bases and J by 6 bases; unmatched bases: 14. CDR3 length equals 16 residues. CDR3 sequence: CASNPAGGREFNEQFF. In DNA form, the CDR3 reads TGTGCCAGCAACCCAGCAGGGGGCAGGGAGTTCAATGAGCAGTTCTTC.

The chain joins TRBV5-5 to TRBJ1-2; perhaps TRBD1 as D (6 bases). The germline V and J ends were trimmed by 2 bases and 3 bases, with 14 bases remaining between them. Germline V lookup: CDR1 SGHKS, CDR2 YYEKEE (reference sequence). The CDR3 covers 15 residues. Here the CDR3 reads CASSLGGVTDYGYTF. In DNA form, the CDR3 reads TGTGCCAGCAGCTTAGGGGGGGTCACGGACTATGGCTACACCTTC.

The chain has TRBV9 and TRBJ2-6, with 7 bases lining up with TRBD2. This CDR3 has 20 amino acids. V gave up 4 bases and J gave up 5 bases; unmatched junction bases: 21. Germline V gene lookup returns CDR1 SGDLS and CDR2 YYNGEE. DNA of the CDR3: TGTGCCAGCAGCCCCCTCTCGCGGGGAGGGCCTATTCGGAGGGCCAACGTCCTGACTTTC. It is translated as CASSPLSRGGPIRRANVLTF.

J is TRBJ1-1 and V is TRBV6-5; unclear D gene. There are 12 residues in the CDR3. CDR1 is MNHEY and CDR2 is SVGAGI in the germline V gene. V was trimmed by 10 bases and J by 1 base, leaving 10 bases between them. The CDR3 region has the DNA TGTGCCACCGGGCGGGGGAACACTGAAGCTTTCTTT. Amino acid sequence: CATGRGNTEAFF.

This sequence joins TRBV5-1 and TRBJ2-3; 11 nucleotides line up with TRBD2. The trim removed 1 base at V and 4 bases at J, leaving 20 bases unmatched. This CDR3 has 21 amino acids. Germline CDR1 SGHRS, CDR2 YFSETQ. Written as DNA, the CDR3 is TGCGCCAGCAGCTTGAAAGGACCTAGGGGACCTAGCGGGGGGCCCCCAGATACGCAGTATTTT. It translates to CASSLKGPRGPSGGPPDTQYF.

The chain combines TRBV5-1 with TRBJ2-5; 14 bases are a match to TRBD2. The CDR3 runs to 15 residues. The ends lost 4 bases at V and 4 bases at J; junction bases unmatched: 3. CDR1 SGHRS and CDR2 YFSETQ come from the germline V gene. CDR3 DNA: TGCGCCAGCAGCGTGGGACTAGCGGGAGCAGAGACCCAGTACTTC. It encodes CASSVGLAGAETQYF. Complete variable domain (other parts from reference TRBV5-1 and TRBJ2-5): KAGVTQTPRYLIKTRGQQVTLSCSPISGHRSVSWYQQTPGQGLQFLFEYFSETQRNKGNFPGRFSGRQFSNSRSEMNVSTLELGDSALYLCASSVGLAGAETQYFGPGTRLLVL.

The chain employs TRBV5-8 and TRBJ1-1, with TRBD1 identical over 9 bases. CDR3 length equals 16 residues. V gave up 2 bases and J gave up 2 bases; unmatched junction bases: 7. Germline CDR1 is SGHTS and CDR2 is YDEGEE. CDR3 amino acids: CASSFFTGGLNTEAFF. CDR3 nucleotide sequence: TGTGCCAGCAGCTTCTTTACAGGGGGCTTAAACACTGAAGCTTTCTTT.

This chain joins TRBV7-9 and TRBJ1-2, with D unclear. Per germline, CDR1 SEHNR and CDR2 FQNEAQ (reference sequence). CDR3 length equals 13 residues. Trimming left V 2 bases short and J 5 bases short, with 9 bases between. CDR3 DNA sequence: TGTGCCAGCAGCTTATCTGCGGGGTATGGCTACACCTTC. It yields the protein CASSLSAGYGYTF.

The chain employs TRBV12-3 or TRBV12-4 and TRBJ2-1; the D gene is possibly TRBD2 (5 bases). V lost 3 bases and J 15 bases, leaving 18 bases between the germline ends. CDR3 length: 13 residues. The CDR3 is CASSLDHRGGPFF. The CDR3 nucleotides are TGTGCCAGCAGTTTGGATCATCGGGGTGGACCGTTCTTC.

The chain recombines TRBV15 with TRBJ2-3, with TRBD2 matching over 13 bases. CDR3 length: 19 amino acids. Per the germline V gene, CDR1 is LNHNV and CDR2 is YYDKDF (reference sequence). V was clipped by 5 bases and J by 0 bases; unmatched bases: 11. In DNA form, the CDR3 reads TGTGCCACCAGCGGCCGAACTAGCGGGGGGGCCCCAAGCACAGATACGCAGTATTTT. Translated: CATSGRTSGGAPSTDTQYF.

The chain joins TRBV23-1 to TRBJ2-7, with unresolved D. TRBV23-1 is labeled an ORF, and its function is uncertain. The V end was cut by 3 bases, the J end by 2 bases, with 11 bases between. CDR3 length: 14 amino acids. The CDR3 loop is CASSQSRGPYEQYF. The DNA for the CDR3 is TGCGCCAGCAGTCAGTCGAGAGGTCCCTACGAGCAGTACTTC.

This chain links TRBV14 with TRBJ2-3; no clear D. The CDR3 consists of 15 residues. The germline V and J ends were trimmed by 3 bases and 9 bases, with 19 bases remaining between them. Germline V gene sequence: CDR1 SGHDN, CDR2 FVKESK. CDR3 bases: TGTGCCAGCAGCCAGGAACCACTATTATGGGTAACGCAGTATTTT. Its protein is CASSQEPLLWVTQYF.

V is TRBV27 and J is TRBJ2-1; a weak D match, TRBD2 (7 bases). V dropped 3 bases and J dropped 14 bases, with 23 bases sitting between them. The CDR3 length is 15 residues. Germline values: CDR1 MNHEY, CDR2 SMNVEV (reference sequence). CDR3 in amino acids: CASSFLTPRGGREFF. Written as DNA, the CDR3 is TGTGCCAGCAGTTTTCTTACCCCCCGAGGGGGGAGGGAGTTCTTC.

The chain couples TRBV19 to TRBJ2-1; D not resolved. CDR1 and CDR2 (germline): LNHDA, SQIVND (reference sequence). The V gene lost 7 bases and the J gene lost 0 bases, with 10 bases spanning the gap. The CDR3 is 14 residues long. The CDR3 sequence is CASTGLSSYNEQFF. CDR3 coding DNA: TGTGCCAGTACTGGGCTGAGCTCCTACAATGAGCAGTTCTTC.

The CDR3 coding sequence is TGTGCCAGCAGCTTTGGGACAGTGAGCACAGATACGCAGTATTTT. Protein product: CASSFGTVSTDTQYF. This chain uses TRBV7-6 with TRBJ2-3; 7 nucleotides align to TRBD1. CDR3 length: 15 amino acids. Germline values: CDR1 SGHVS, CDR2 FNYEAQ. Losses at the gene ends were 3 bases for V and 0 bases for J; bases not matched to a gene: 3.